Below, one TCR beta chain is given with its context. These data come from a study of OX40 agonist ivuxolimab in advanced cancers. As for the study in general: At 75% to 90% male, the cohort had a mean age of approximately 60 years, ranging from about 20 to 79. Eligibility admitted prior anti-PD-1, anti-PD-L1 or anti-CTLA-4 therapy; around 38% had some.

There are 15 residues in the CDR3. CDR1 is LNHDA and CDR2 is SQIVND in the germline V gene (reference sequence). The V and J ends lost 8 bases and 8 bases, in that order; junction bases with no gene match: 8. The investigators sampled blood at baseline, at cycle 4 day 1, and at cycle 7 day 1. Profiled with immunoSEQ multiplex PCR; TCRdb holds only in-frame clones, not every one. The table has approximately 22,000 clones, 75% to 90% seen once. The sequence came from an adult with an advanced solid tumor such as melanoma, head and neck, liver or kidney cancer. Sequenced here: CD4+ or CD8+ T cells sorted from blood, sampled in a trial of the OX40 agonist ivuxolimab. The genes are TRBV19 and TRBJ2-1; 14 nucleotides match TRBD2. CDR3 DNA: TGTGCCAGTGTTCCGACTAGCGGGAGGGCCGATGAGCAGTTCTTC. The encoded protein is CASVPTSGRADEQFF.